A single sample gave rise to the 27 T cell receptor beta chains below, sequenced in a study of T cells after yellow fever vaccination. From the 5' RACE reads, TCRdb called clonotypes with MiXCR, one entry per CDR3 protein. The sample includes 250,000 or so distinct CDR3 sequences, roughly 4% of them seen just once. The specimen was PBMCs, collected 15 days after the yellow fever booster vaccination. All receptors derive from a man aged 18 to 35 who received the YFV17D yellow fever vaccine.

This clonotype appeared many times. The genes are TRBV2 and TRBJ2-5; D not certain. CDR3 length: 10 amino acids. Germline V gene lookup returns CDR1 SNHLY and CDR2 FYNNEI. The V end lost 7 bases, the J end lost 4 bases, and 4 bases lay between the germline ends. CDR3 nucleotides: TGTGCCAGCACGGGAGAGACCCAGTACTTC. Residues: CASTGETQYF. Looking up the rest from reference TRBV2 and TRBJ2-5 gives the full variable domain: EPEVTQTPSHQVTQMGQEVILRCVPISNHLYFYWYRQILGQKVEFLVSFYNNEISEKSEIFDDQFSVERPDGSNFTLKIRSTKLEDSAMYFCASTGETQYFGPGTRLLVL.

Ten or more counts support this clonotype. V gene TRBV7-2 combines with J gene TRBJ2-5; TRBD1 might be the D (6 bases). V lost 6 bases to trimming and J lost 1 base, with 12 bases between them. The CDR3 contains 14 residues. Germline V gives CDR1 SGHTA, CDR2 FQGNSA. The DNA for the CDR3 is TGTGCCAGCAGGAAAGACAGGATCCAAGAGACCCAGTACTTC. As protein: CASRKDRIQETQYF.

This clonotype was detected many times. The rearrangement uses TRBV20-1 and TRBJ2-1, with D perhaps matching TRBD1 (5 bases). The CDR3 runs to 14 residues. Trimming pared 2 bases from V and 5 bases from J, leaving 13 bases between. Germline CDR1 is DFQATT and CDR2 is SNEGSKA (reference sequence). The CDR3 DNA reads as TGCAGTGCTAGAAGCAGTTGGGGCAACAATGAGCAGTTCTTC. This gives the protein CSARSSWGNNEQFF.

This clonotype came up many times. The chain uses TRBV18 and TRBJ2-1, with 7 bases aligning to TRBD2. Germline-derived CDR1 and CDR2 are KGHSH and LQKENI. V shed 2 bases, J shed 8 bases, and the junction held 9 bases outside the gene matches. The CDR3 spans 15 residues. The CDR3 loop reads CASSPGTTRWDEQFF. The CDR3 DNA sequence: TGTGCCAGCTCACCAGGGACTACCCGCTGGGATGAGCAGTTCTTC.

This clonotype was seen ten or more times. V gene TRBV20-1 combines with J gene TRBJ1-2, with TRBD1 identical over 11 bases. V gave up 0 bases and J gave up 7 bases; unmatched junction bases: 1. There are 13 residues in the CDR3. Germline CDR1 DFQATT, CDR2 SNEGSKA (reference sequence). CDR3 nucleotide sequence: TGCAGTGCTAGAGATGGGACAGGGGGTGGCTACACCTTC. The encoded protein is CSARDGTGGGYTF.

This clonotype was counted many times. The gene calls are TRBV15 and TRBJ1-1, with D unresolved. CDR1 LNHNV and CDR2 YYDKDF come from the germline V gene (reference sequence). This CDR3 spans 12 amino acids. V was pared by 3 bases and J by 2 bases, with 4 bases between. Here the CDR3 DNA reads TGTGCCACCAGCAGGGAAAACACTGAAGCTTTCTTT. It encodes CATSRENTEAFF.

Many counts were recorded for this clonotype. The chain couples TRBV27 to TRBJ2-1, with 7 positions matching TRBD2. Germline assignment: CDR1 MNHEY and CDR2 SMNVEV (reference sequence). V gave up 3 bases and J gave up 8 bases; unmatched junction bases: 16. CDR3 length: 17 amino acids. CDR3 DNA: TGTGCCAGCAGTTTCGGTGGGGGGGGGACTTCCCTTTATGAGCAGTTCTTC. It codes for CASSFGGGGTSLYEQFF.

This clonotype was counted only a few times. This chain uses TRBV15 with TRBJ1-5, with a weak D call TRBD1 (5 bases). Germline CDR1 and CDR2: LNHNV and YYDKDF (reference sequence). CDR3 length: 16 residues. The germline V and J ends were trimmed by 0 bases and 5 bases, with 14 bases remaining between them. CDR3 DNA sequence: TGTGCCACCAGCAGAGATCTGAACAGAGGGGATCAGCCCCAGCATTTT. This gives the protein CATSRDLNRGDQPQHF.

This clonotype was seen ten or more times. V is TRBV29-1 and J is TRBJ1-1, with unresolved D. Deletions cut 7 bases from V and 0 bases from J, with 6 bases between. Germline lookup yields CDR1 SQVTM and CDR2 ANQGSEA. The CDR3 length is 11 residues. The CDR3: CSALMNTEAFF. The CDR3 DNA reads TGCAGCGCTTTAATGAACACTGAAGCTTTCTTT. Full variable domain (remainder filled in from reference TRBV29-1 and TRBJ1-1): SAVISQKPSRDICQRGTSLTIQCQVDSQVTMMFWYRQQPGQSLTLIATANQGSEATYESGFVIDKFPISRPNLTFSTLTVSNMSPEDSSIYLCSALMNTEAFFGQGTRLTVV.

The sample holds many counts of this clonotype. The chain combines TRBV4-3 with TRBJ1-1; TRBD1 matches 8 bases. The CDR3 runs to 16 residues. J lost 1 base, V lost 6 bases, and 10 bases had no gene match. Germline V gene lookup returns CDR1 LGHNA and CDR2 YSLEER. The CDR3 reads CASRPTSQGGNTEAFF. CDR3 in DNA: TGCGCCAGCAGACCTACGTCACAGGGGGGGAACACTGAAGCTTTCTTT.

In its sample, this clonotype was seen many times. This chain joins TRBV10-3 and TRBJ2-7; 10 bases are shared with TRBD1. The CDR3 sequence is 14 residues long. The V segment lost 10 bases and the J segment 6 bases; nucleotides outside the gene matches: 12. Germline V gene lookup returns CDR1 ENHRY and CDR2 SYGVKD. CDR3 coding DNA: TGTGCCACCCGGGACAGGGGTCCGGAGGTCGAGCAGTACTTC. Translated: CATRDRGPEVEQYF.

This clonotype was picked up many times. V and J are TRBV4-2 and TRBJ2-1, with 9 bases lining up with TRBD1. Germline V CDR1 and CDR2: LGHNA, YNFKEQ. The CDR3 totals 18 residues. V lost 0 bases and J lost 6; bases outside the gene matches: 12. CDR3 in amino acids: CASSQDLSLGDRVNEQFF. In DNA, the CDR3 is TGTGCCAGCAGCCAAGATCTTTCTCTGGGGGACAGGGTCAATGAGCAGTTCTTC.

This clonotype was found many times. This chain connects TRBV12-3 or TRBV12-4 to TRBJ2-3; the D gene is possibly TRBD2 (5 bases). The CDR3 spans 14 residues. The V gene lost 6 bases and the J gene lost 3 bases, with 13 bases spanning the gap. The CDR3 sequence: CASRLGMGTDTQYF. The CDR3 nucleotides read TGTGCCAGCAGACTAGGGATGGGGACAGATACGCAGTATTTT.

This clonotype came up many times. The J gene is TRBJ2-2, the V gene TRBV18; D perhaps matches TRBD1 (6 bases). Per the germline V gene, CDR1 is KGHSH and CDR2 is LQKENI. This CDR3 contains 14 residues. V was trimmed by 1 base and J by 3 bases, leaving 6 bases between them. The CDR3 sequence is CASSPQGDTGELFF. CDR3 in DNA: TGTGCCAGCTCACCACAGGGGGACACCGGGGAGCTGTTTTTT.

This clonotype occurred many times. This chain links TRBV29-1 with TRBJ1-2, with D maybe TRBD1 (6 bases). The CDR3 length is 11 residues. The V gene's germline CDR1 is SQVTM and CDR2 ANQGSEA. The V and J ends lost 7 bases and 9 bases respectively, with 15 bases between them. CDR3 DNA: TGCAGCGACAGGGTAGGGAGTAGCTACACCTTC. It is translated as CSDRVGSSYTF.

At least ten counts were recorded for this clonotype. The chain joins TRBV3-1 to TRBJ1-2, with D unresolved. The CDR3 contains 13 residues. V shed 4 bases and J shed 5 bases, with 11 bases lying between them. Per the germline V gene, CDR1 is LGHDT and CDR2 is YNNKEL (reference sequence). The CDR3 loop reads CASSLLGRYGYTF. CDR3 in DNA: TGTGCCAGCAGCCTCCTCGGACGTTATGGCTACACCTTC.

In this sample, this clonotype turned up a few times. This chain links TRBV19 with TRBJ1-3; perhaps TRBD1 as D (5 bases). CDR3 length: 12 amino acids. Trimming pared 9 bases from V and 3 bases from J, leaving 9 bases between. Germline assignment: CDR1 LNHDA and CDR2 SQIVND (reference sequence). The chain's CDR3 is CASRVFGNTIYF. The CDR3 DNA follows: TGTGCCAGCAGGGTTTTTGGAAACACCATATATTTT.

This clonotype was seen ten or more times. The chain carries TRBV27 and TRBJ2-3; no reliable D call. CDR1 and CDR2 (germline): MNHEY, SMNVEV (reference sequence). The CDR3 sequence is 16 residues long. Trimming shortened V by 2 bases and J by 0 bases, and 12 bases separated the two germline ends. The CDR3 nucleotides are TGTGCCAGCAGTTTACAACAGATACCTAGCACAGATACGCAGTATTTT. This encodes CASSLQQIPSTDTQYF.

Ten or more counts support this clonotype. The chain is built from TRBV7-9 and TRBJ2-3; D ambiguous. Germline CDR1 is SEHNR and CDR2 is FQNEAQ (reference sequence). The CDR3 consists of 16 residues. Trimming left V 1 base short and J 6 bases short, with 17 bases between. This chain's CDR3 is CASSLGASRPFDTQYF. In nucleotides, the CDR3 is TGTGCCAGCAGCTTAGGTGCCTCCAGGCCCTTTGATACGCAGTATTTT.

This clonotype was counted many times. This chain uses TRBV20-1 with TRBJ1-3; D is perhaps TRBD1 (5 bases). Trimming removed 6 bases at V and 2 bases at J, with 14 bases between. CDR1 and CDR2 from the germline V gene are DFQATT and SNEGSKA (reference sequence). CDR3 length: 14 residues. The CDR3 DNA reads as TGCAGTGCATCCCTACAAGGGGCTGGAAACACCATATATTTT. Translating gives CSASLQGAGNTIYF.

This clonotype was counted many times. V usage is TRBV10-3 and J usage is TRBJ2-7, with TRBD1 matching 7 bases. This CDR3 has 15 amino acids. Losses at the gene ends were 2 bases for V and 3 bases for J; bases not matched to a gene: 7. The V gene's germline CDR1 is ENHRY and CDR2 SYGVKD. The CDR3 bases are TGTGCCATCAGTGAGGACAGGGTGGGCCACTACGAGCAGTACGTC. Translation gives CAISEDRVGHYEQYV.

This clonotype has a count of ten or more. V is TRBV19 and J is TRBJ2-4; D remains unclear. CDR1 and CDR2 (germline): LNHDA, SQIVND (reference sequence). There are 11 residues in the CDR3. Trimming left V 6 bases short and J 8 bases short, with 8 bases between. The DNA of the CDR3 is TGTGCCAGTAGGGCCGAGGACATTCAGTACTTC. This codes for CASRAEDIQYF.

This clonotype was seen a single time. This may be a read error, as it is one base from a much larger clone. The V call is TRBV5-1, the J call TRBJ1-1; TRBD1 is a possible D gene (5 bases). Between the trimmed V and J ends, which lost 4 bases and 6 bases, there was a span of 19 bases. Germline CDR1 reads SGHRS; CDR2 reads YFSETQ. CDR3 length: 15 amino acids. CDR3 DNA sequence: TGCGCCAGCAGCGAACCAACAGGTAGTATTTCTGAAGCTTTCTTT. It codes for CASSEPTGSISEAFF.

V is TRBV27 and J is TRBJ2-7; D is unclear. Deletions cut 0 bases from V and 2 bases from J, with 5 bases between. Germline CDR1 reads MNHEY; CDR2 reads SMNVEV (reference sequence). This CDR3 region has 13 residues. The CDR3: CASSLSSAYEQYF. CDR3 DNA: TGTGCCAGCAGTTTATCCAGTGCCTACGAGCAGTACTTC.

This clonotype was recorded many times. V usage is TRBV7-2 and J usage is TRBJ2-2, with D tentatively TRBD2 (7 bases). Germline CDR1 SGHTA, CDR2 FQGNSA. With 5 bases removed from V and 2 bases from J, the gap between germline ends came to 12 bases. CDR3 length: 15 residues. CDR3 amino acids: CASSLGGRNTGELFF. The CDR3 bases are TGTGCCAGCAGCCTGGGGGGGCGAAACACCGGGGAGCTGTTTTTT.

This clonotype was found many times. The chain is built from TRBV5-1 and TRBJ2-1; 9 bases match TRBD2. The junction had 13 bases not matched to a gene; V was cut back by 7 bases and J by 5 bases. This CDR3 comprises 16 residues. Germline CDR1 reads SGHRS; CDR2 reads YFSETQ. CDR3 residues: CASRTSLAGAHNEQFF. CDR3 nucleotides: TGCGCCAGCCGAACCTCTTTAGCGGGGGCCCACAATGAGCAGTTCTTC.

Many counts were recorded for this clonotype. The rearrangement uses TRBV14 and TRBJ2-7; 9 nucleotides align to TRBD1. The CDR3 totals 17 residues. J lost 0 bases, V lost 5 bases, and 11 bases had no gene match. From germline, CDR1 is SGHDN and CDR2 FVKESK. CDR3 protein: CASSYRDRAVSSYEQYV. DNA of the CDR3: TGTGCCAGCAGCTACCGGGACAGGGCCGTCAGCTCCTACGAGCAGTACGTC.